A single sample is the source of the 22 T cell receptor beta chains below, sequenced in a study of T cell responses to AZD1222 COVID-19 vaccine. Clones were read by immunoSEQ multiplex PCR, and TCRdb kept only the in-frame ones, dropping some. The profile shows some 170,000 clones, around nine tenths of them singletons. This material consisted of peripheral blood, taken on day 0 of AZD1222 vaccination. These receptors came from an adult in good health.

DNA of the CDR3: TGCGCCAGCATGGGACTAGCGGGAACACAAGAGACCCAGTACTTC. Translation gives CASMGLAGTQETQYF. This sequence joins TRBV10-2 and TRBJ2-5; TRBD2 matches 13 bases. Germline assignment: CDR1 WSHSY and CDR2 SAAADI. J lost 2 bases, V lost 7 bases, and 4 bases had no gene match. The CDR3 contains 15 residues.

This rearrangement joins TRBV18 to TRBJ1-3; 7 bases fit TRBD1. The CDR3 consists of 17 residues. The trim removed 2 bases at V and 0 bases at J, leaving 7 bases unmatched. Germline V gene data show CDR1 as KGHSH and CDR2 as LQKENI. The CDR3 spells CASSPAGTEASGNTIYF. DNA of the CDR3: TGTGCCAGCTCACCAGCCGGGACAGAGGCCTCTGGAAACACCATATATTTT.

The chain couples TRBV6-1 to TRBJ2-1; a possible D gene is TRBD1 (5 bases). The CDR3 contains 17 residues. Germline lookup yields CDR1 MNHNS and CDR2 SASEGT. Trimming took off 1 base at V and 0 bases at J, with 13 bases between the two ends. CDR3 in DNA: TGTGCCAGCAGTGAAGAGGTCCAGGGTAGCTCCTACAATGAGCAGTTCTTC. Encoded protein: CASSEEVQGSSYNEQFF.

This sequence joins TRBV5-1 and TRBJ1-6; D uncertain. V was shortened by 4 bases and J by 7 bases, with 9 bases between the two germline ends. The CDR3 has 13 amino acids. Germline V CDR1 and CDR2: SGHRS, YFSETQ. The CDR3, as DNA: TGCGCCAGCAGCAAACTGGAGAATTCACCCCTCCACTTT. It is translated as CASSKLENSPLHF.

This clone was recorded once. This chain connects TRBV6-1 to TRBJ2-2; unclear D gene. Looked up from germline, CDR1 is MNHNS and CDR2 is SASEGT. V lost 2 bases and J lost 1, with 8 bases in between. The CDR3 contains 15 residues. In nucleotides, the CDR3 is TGTGCCAGCAGTGAATTGACCTTGAACACCGGGGAGCTGTTTTTT. This translates into CASSELTLNTGELFF.

The chain combines TRBV29-1 with TRBJ2-1; D call uncertain. CDR3 size: 11 residues. Trimming took 7 bases from V and 5 from J, leaving 9 bases between them. Germline V gene sequence: CDR1 SQVTM, CDR2 ANQGSEA. The CDR3 DNA follows: TGCAGCGGGGAATTCAACAATGAGCAGTTCTTC. This codes for CSGEFNNEQFF.

The genes are TRBV3-1 (or the pseudogene TRBV3-2) and TRBJ2-7; no clear D gene. CDR3 size: 15 residues. Deletions cut 1 base from V and 0 bases from J, with 10 bases between. Germline V gives CDR1 LGHDT, CDR2 YNNKEL (reference sequence). The CDR3 DNA is TGTGCCAGCAGCCAAGGTTTTACCATCTCCTACGAGCAGTACTTC. It is translated as CASSQGFTISYEQYF.

The chain has TRBV7-6 and TRBJ2-2; D is uncertain. The CDR3 length is 12 residues. V lost 4 bases, J lost 8 bases, and 8 bases lay in between. From germline, CDR1 is SGHVS and CDR2 FNYEAQ. The CDR3 nucleotides are TGTGCCAGCAGCTCGAGTTGGGGGGAGCTGTTTTTT. This sequence encodes CASSSSWGELFF. Combining the CDR3 with reference TRBV7-6 and TRBJ2-2 gives the whole variable domain GAGVSQSPRYKVTKRGQDVALRCDPISGHVSLYWYRQALGQGPEFLTYFNYEAQQDKSGLPNDRFSAERPEGSISTLTIQRTEQRDSAMYRCASSSSWGELFFGEGSRLTVL.

This sequence joins TRBV19 and TRBJ1-6; D remains ambiguous. CDR3 size: 14 residues. The V gene lost 7 bases and the J gene lost 0 bases, with 7 bases spanning the gap. Germline CDR1 is LNHDA and CDR2 is SQIVND (reference sequence). The CDR3 is CASNGFSYNSPLHF. The DNA of the CDR3 is TGTGCCAGTAATGGGTTCTCCTATAATTCACCCCTCCACTTT.

In its sample, this clone was seen once. The rearrangement uses TRBV6-1 and TRBJ1-2, with D uncertain. The CDR3 totals 15 residues. Trimming pared 0 bases from V and 2 bases from J, leaving 10 bases between. Germline CDR1 is MNHNS and CDR2 is SASEGT. This chain's CDR3 is CASSEATGTNYGYTF. The CDR3 region has the DNA TGTGCCAGCAGTGAAGCGACGGGAACGAACTATGGCTACACCTTC.

V gene TRBV27 combines with J gene TRBJ2-1, with D unresolved. The V gene's germline CDR1 is MNHEY and CDR2 SMNVEV (reference sequence). CDR3 length: 13 residues. V lost 0 bases, J lost 5 bases, and 5 bases lay in between. The CDR3 sequence is CASSLSSNNEQFF. As DNA, the CDR3 is TGTGCCAGCAGTTTATCGTCTAACAATGAGCAGTTCTTC.

V and J are TRBV19 and TRBJ2-5; the match to TRBD2 covers 7 bases. The J segment lost 2 bases and the V segment lost 2 bases, leaving 8 bases of the junction unmatched. The CDR3 has 16 residues. Germline CDR1 reads LNHDA; CDR2 reads SQIVND (reference sequence). The CDR3 DNA reads TGTGCCAGTAGTATATCTAGCGGCCAGACTCAAGAGACCCAGTACTTC. It specifies CASSISSGQTQETQYF.

The rearrangement links TRBV29-1 to TRBJ2-3; no definite D call. From germline, CDR1 is SQVTM and CDR2 ANQGSEA. Trimming removed 6 bases at V and 3 bases at J, with 13 bases between. The CDR3 sequence is 13 residues long. CDR3 amino acids: CSVLGARTDTQYF. The CDR3 coding sequence is TGCAGCGTGCTGGGCGCGAGGACAGATACGCAGTATTTT.

The chain employs TRBV12-3 or TRBV12-4 and TRBJ2-5; D gene ambiguous. The germline V and J ends were trimmed by 4 bases and 1 base, with 7 bases remaining between them. This CDR3 region has 13 residues. CDR3 in DNA: TGTGCCAGCAGTTCAGCCCTCCAAGAGACCCAGTACTTC. Encoded protein: CASSSALQETQYF.

The chain employs TRBV4-1 and TRBJ2-1; no definite D call. Germline CDR1 is MGHRA and CDR2 is YSYEKL. This CDR3 has 15 residues. The germline V and J ends were trimmed by 7 bases and 1 base, with 14 bases remaining between them. The CDR3 spells CASNLGLGSYNEQFF. In DNA form, the CDR3 reads TGCGCCAGCAATCTCGGTTTAGGGTCCTACAATGAGCAGTTCTTC.

The rearrangement joins TRBV15 to TRBJ2-7; 7 bases are a match to TRBD1. V was clipped by 0 bases and J by 2 bases; unmatched bases: 7. CDR1 LNHNV and CDR2 YYDKDF come from the germline V gene (reference sequence). The CDR3 has 16 amino acids. CDR3 in DNA: TGTGCCACCAGCAGAGAGGGCGGGCAGGGGGCCTACGAGCAGTACTTC. Its protein product is CATSREGGQGAYEQYF.

The V gene is TRBV2, the J gene TRBJ1-1, with D hard to call. Germline-derived CDR1 and CDR2 are SNHLY and FYNNEI. The V end lost 8 bases, the J end lost 2 bases, and 9 bases lay between the germline ends. The CDR3 consists of 12 residues. The CDR3: CASAWPNTEAFF. The CDR3 bases are TGTGCCAGCGCGTGGCCAAACACTGAAGCTTTCTTT.

This CDR3 is CATSDFTSNYGYTF. The CDR3 nucleotides are TGTGCCACCAGTGATTTTACTTCTAACTATGGCTACACCTTC. V gene TRBV24-1 combines with J gene TRBJ1-2; the D is unclear. Germline V CDR1 and CDR2: KGHDR, SFDVKD. CDR3 size: 14 residues. Trimming removed 1 base at V and 0 bases at J, with 5 bases between.

This clone has only one observation. This chain connects TRBV5-1 to TRBJ1-4; D remains ambiguous. V lost 0 bases, J lost 4 bases, and 7 bases lay in between. CDR1 and CDR2 (germline): SGHRS, YFSETQ. The CDR3 is 14 residues long. The CDR3 nucleotides are TGCGCCAGCAGCTTGGCCGGGAGTAATGAAAAACTGTTTTTT. Protein product: CASSLAGSNEKLFF.

The chain recombines TRBV3-1 (or the pseudogene TRBV3-2) with TRBJ1-2, with TRBD1 identical over 7 bases. CDR1 and CDR2 from the germline V gene are LGHDT and YNNKEL (reference sequence). V trimming: 0 bases; J trimming: 4 bases; junction bases outside the gene matches: 5. This CDR3 is 15 amino acids long. The CDR3 DNA reads TGTGCCAGCAGCCAAGATGGGGACAGCAGCTATGGCTACACCTTC. It is translated as CASSQDGDSSYGYTF.

In its sample, this clone was seen once. The rearrangement uses TRBV11-2 and TRBJ2-7; perhaps TRBD1 as D (5 bases). The CDR3 consists of 16 residues. Germline CDR1 is SGHAT and CDR2 is FQNNGV. V lost 0 bases and J 2 bases, leaving 14 bases between the germline ends. In DNA form, the CDR3 reads TGTGCCAGCAGCTTAGAATCCAGGGCAGGAGCCTACGAGCAGTACTTC. The encoded protein is CASSLESRAGAYEQYF. Complete variable domain (other parts from reference TRBV11-2 and TRBJ2-7): EAGVAQSPRYKIIEKRQSVAFWCNPISGHATLYWYQQILGQGPKLLIQFQNNGVVDDSQLPKDRFSAERLKGVDSTLKIQPAKLEDSAVYLCASSLESRAGAYEQYFGPGTRLTVT.

The V call is TRBV11-2, the J call TRBJ2-3; 8 bases line up with TRBD2. The germline CDR1 and CDR2 sequences are SGHAT and FQNNGV. Losses at the gene ends were 2 bases for V and 3 bases for J; bases not matched to a gene: 7. CDR3 length equals 16 residues. The CDR3 sequence is CASSLRRGVGTDTQYF. CDR3 nucleotides: TGTGCCAGCAGCTTAAGGCGGGGGGTCGGGACAGATACGCAGTATTTT.